This passage covers 13 T cell receptor beta chains from one sample sequenced in a study of T cell changes during pregnancy in multiple sclerosis. Generated by immunoSEQ multiplex PCR, the TCRdb table keeps only in-frame clones and is missing some. This sample has tens of thousands of clones, with 75% to 95% found just once. Here the sequenced sample was CD8+ T cells from peripheral blood mononuclear cells, taken before pregnancy. The receptors were sampled from a female donor with multiple sclerosis, enrolled in a pregnancy study.

The chain links TRBV27 to TRBJ2-1; a possible D gene is TRBD2 (6 bases). Germline CDR1 and CDR2: MNHEY and SMNVEV (reference sequence). The CDR3 consists of 12 residues. Deletions cut 5 bases from V and 9 bases from J, with 11 bases between. The CDR3 protein is CASSPSGGEQFF. CDR3 nucleotide sequence: TGTGCCAGCAGTCCATCCGGGGGTGAGCAGTTCTTC.

This sequence joins TRBV19 and TRBJ1-1, with 11 bases aligning to TRBD1. This CDR3 has 15 amino acids. With V trimmed by 3 bases and J by 5 bases, 5 bases remained unmatched. Germline loops: CDR1 LNHDA, CDR2 SQIVND (reference sequence). CDR3 nucleotide sequence: TGTGCCAGTAGTATTGTGGGGACAGGGGGGACTGAAGCTTTCTTT. Its protein product is CASSIVGTGGTEAFF.

CDR3 sequence: CASSELLDSPRNEQFF. The CDR3 region has the DNA TGTGCCAGCAGTGAACTATTAGACTCACCGAGGAATGAGCAGTTCTTC. The chain uses TRBV25-1 and TRBJ2-1; D gene ambiguous. Trimming cost V 2 bases and J 7 bases, with 18 bases left between them. Germline CDR1 is MGHDK and CDR2 is SYGVNS. The CDR3 covers 16 residues.

This rearrangement joins TRBV9 to TRBJ2-3; TRBD2 might be the D (5 bases). Germline loops: CDR1 SGDLS, CDR2 YYNGEE. Trimming stripped 2 bases from V and 1 base from J, with 17 bases between. This CDR3 has 17 residues. CDR3 in amino acids: CASSVNLPGWGTDTQYF. The CDR3 nucleotides read TGTGCCAGCAGCGTCAATTTGCCGGGGTGGGGCACAGATACGCAGTATTTT. The complete variable domain, with remaining parts taken from reference TRBV9 and TRBJ2-3, reads DSGVTQTPKHLITATGQRVTLRCSPRSGDLSVYWYQQSLDQGLQFLIQYYNGEERAKGNILERFSAQQFPDLHSELNLSSLELGDSALYFCASSVNLPGWGTDTQYFGPGTRLTVL.

In this sample, this clone turned up a few times. The gene calls are TRBV13 and TRBJ1-1; tentative D call: TRBD1 (6 bases). The CDR3 runs 11 residues. Germline V CDR1 and CDR2: PRHDT, FYEKMQ (reference sequence). The V end was cut by 5 bases, the J end by 8 bases, with 9 bases between. The CDR3 sequence: CASSKGQEAFF. CDR3 in DNA: TGTGCCAGCAGCAAAGGACAGGAAGCTTTCTTT.

The chain has TRBV5-5 and TRBJ1-5; D is unclear. The length of the CDR3 is 15 residues. The V gene lost 0 bases and the J gene lost 3 bases, with 10 bases spanning the gap. Looked up from germline, CDR1 is SGHKS and CDR2 is YYEKEE (reference sequence). CDR3 sequence reads: CASSLGRNYNQPQHF. CDR3 in DNA: TGTGCCAGCAGCTTGGGACGGAACTACAATCAGCCCCAGCATTTT. Full variable domain (outside the CDR3, taken from reference TRBV5-5 and TRBJ1-5): DAGVTQSPTHLIKTRGQQVTLRCSPISGHKSVSWYQQVLGQGPQFIFQYYEKEERGRGNFPDRFSARQFPNYSSELNVNALLLGDSALYLCASSLGRNYNQPQHFGDGTRLSIL.

The chain carries TRBV14 and TRBJ2-7; TRBD2 aligns across 11 bases. CDR1 is SGHDN and CDR2 is FVKESK in the germline V gene. V lost 4 bases to trimming and J lost 6 bases; unmatched junction nucleotides: 17. The CDR3 length is 18 residues. CDR3 in DNA: TGTGCCAGCAGCCCCTCCCTAGCGGGGGGCCCCTTCGGGGGCGAGCAGTACTTC. This encodes CASSPSLAGGPFGGEQYF.

V gene TRBV5-4 combines with J gene TRBJ2-5; tentative D call: TRBD1 (6 bases). CDR1 is SGHNT and CDR2 is YYREEE in the germline V gene (reference sequence). The CDR3 runs 16 residues. V dropped 4 bases and J dropped 3 bases, with 19 bases sitting between them. The CDR3 sequence is CASSRTRGTSKETQYF. CDR3 nucleotide sequence: TGTGCCAGCAGCCGAACGAGGGGGACCTCGAAAGAGACCCAGTACTTC.

The J gene is TRBJ2-7, the V gene TRBV27; the D gene is possibly TRBD2 (6 bases). The germline gives CDR1 MNHEY, CDR2 SMNVEV (reference sequence). Trimming removed 4 bases from V and 2 bases from J, with 9 bases in between. This CDR3 comprises 13 residues. The DNA of the CDR3 is TGTGCCAGCAGTTCGGGACTTACCTACGAGCAGTACTTC. Translated, it gives CASSSGLTYEQYF.

The V call is TRBV5-5, the J call TRBJ1-2, with a weak D call TRBD1 (6 bases). The CDR3 is 15 amino acids. The germline CDR1 and CDR2 sequences are SGHKS and YYEKEE (reference sequence). V was shortened by 6 bases and J by 2 bases, with 17 bases between the two germline ends. DNA of the CDR3: TGTGCCAGCACCCCCGGACAGCAACCAAACTATGGCTACACCTTC. Protein product: CASTPGQQPNYGYTF.

The chain has TRBV9 and TRBJ1-6, with 7 nucleotides matching TRBD1. Germline-derived CDR1 and CDR2 are SGDLS and YYNGEE. Unmatched junction bases numbered 12, after V lost 5 bases and J lost 7 bases. The CDR3 covers 16 residues. The CDR3 here is CASSAPRDRVNSPLHF. The CDR3 DNA is TGTGCCAGCAGTGCTCCCCGAGACAGGGTAAATTCACCCCTCCACTTT.

The gene calls are TRBV6-5 and TRBJ2-5; the D gene is possibly TRBD2 (6 bases). The CDR3 consists of 15 residues. With 6 bases removed from V and 2 bases from J, the gap between germline ends came to 16 bases. CDR1 is MNHEY and CDR2 is SVGAGI in the germline V gene. CDR3 loop: CASRLRPGAQETQYF. As DNA, the CDR3 is TGTGCCAGCAGGCTACGTCCGGGAGCTCAAGAGACCCAGTACTTC.

V is TRBV10-1 and J is TRBJ2-4; TRBD1 is a possible D gene (5 bases). CDR3 length: 17 amino acids. V dropped 0 bases and J dropped 0 bases, with 12 bases sitting between them. In germline, CDR1 is WNHNN, CDR2 SYGVQD (reference sequence). Here the CDR3 DNA reads TGCGCCAGCAGTGAGTCGGGGCAGCCGCTAGCCAAAAACATTCAGTACTTC. It specifies CASSESGQPLAKNIQYF.